These 16 T cell receptor beta chains were sequenced from one sample in a study of blood T cell repertoires in COVID-19. Generated by immunoSEQ multiplex PCR, the TCRdb table keeps only in-frame clones and is missing some. This sample has more than 200,000 clones, with 70% to 90% found just once. The sequenced material came from peripheral blood. Receptor source: a man aged 45 to 65 with COVID-19, enrolled during active disease.

This chain connects TRBV10-3 to TRBJ1-3; D not certain. Trimming shortened V by 6 bases and J by 0 bases, and 15 bases separated the two germline ends. The germline V gene has CDR1 ENHRY and CDR2 SYGVKD. CDR3 length: 16 residues. The CDR3 is CAISETVTSSGNTIYF. The CDR3 DNA reads TGTGCCATCAGCGAGACTGTGACAAGCTCTGGAAACACCATATATTTT.

V usage is TRBV21-1 and J usage is TRBJ2-1; TRBD1 is the table's D call, not checked against the DNA. TRBV21-1 is given as a pseudogene. The CDR3 covers 16 residues. Here the CDR3 DNA reads TGTGCCAGCAGCAACCCACGACAGGGGGCTTGTAGTGAGCAGTTCTTC. It yields the protein CASSNPRQGACSEQFF.

The chain combines TRBV5-6 with TRBJ1-6; D is ambiguous. The V and J ends lost 4 bases and 11 bases respectively, with 16 bases between them. Germline CDR1 reads SGHDT; CDR2 reads YYEEEE. The CDR3 runs to 14 residues. In DNA, the CDR3 is TGTGCCAGCAGCAAACGGACGGGGATGACACCCCTCCACTTT. It is translated as CASSKRTGMTPLHF.

This chain uses TRBV28 with TRBJ2-5; D possibly corresponds to TRBD1 (6 bases). This CDR3 contains 11 residues. Trimming shortened V by 4 bases and J by 11 bases, and 11 bases separated the two germline ends. The germline CDR1 and CDR2 sequences are MDHEN and SYDVKM. CDR3 coding DNA: TGTGCCAGCAGTTCACGACAGGAGCAGTACTTC. It is translated as CASSSRQEQYF.

This clone was detected a few times. The V call is TRBV29-1, the J call TRBJ1-1, with a tentative D call TRBD1 (5 bases). Germline V gene sequence: CDR1 SQVTM, CDR2 ANQGSEA. The CDR3 loop spans 13 amino acids. The germline V and J ends were trimmed by 4 bases and 1 base, with 10 bases remaining between them. The CDR3 coding sequence is TGCAGCGTTGTAAGGGGTGCGAACACTGAAGCTTTCTTT. It translates to CSVVRGANTEAFF.

The V and J genes are TRBV2 and TRBJ1-5; D gene ambiguous. V was pared by 6 bases and J by 9 bases, with 18 bases between. Germline-derived CDR1 and CDR2 are SNHLY and FYNNEI. There are 14 residues in the CDR3. Here the CDR3 DNA reads TGTGCCAGCAGCGCCCAGGTGGCAATAGGGCCCCAGCATTTT. Amino acids: CASSAQVAIGPQHF.

V gene TRBV6-5 combines with J gene TRBJ2-1, with TRBD2 matching over 7 bases. The CDR3 consists of 15 residues. The V and J ends lost 6 bases and 3 bases, in that order; junction bases with no gene match: 8. Germline loops: CDR1 MNHEY, CDR2 SVGAGI. The CDR3 is CASSSSWGGYNEQFF. The CDR3 DNA reads TGTGCCAGCAGCTCATCTTGGGGGGGCTACAATGAGCAGTTCTTC.

Concerning this clone: Additional DNA sequences in this sample encode the identical CDR3. The chain combines TRBV9 with TRBJ1-6, with D hard to call. The CDR3 is 15 amino acids. The V gene lost 2 bases and the J gene lost 0 bases, with 6 bases spanning the gap. The germline gives CDR1 SGDLS, CDR2 YYNGEE. This CDR3 is CASSVAGSYNSPLHF. The CDR3 DNA reads TGTGCCAGCAGCGTCGCAGGCTCCTATAATTCACCCCTCCACTTT. The whole variable domain, remainder taken from reference TRBV9 and TRBJ1-6, is DSGVTQTPKHLITATGQRVTLRCSPRSGDLSVYWYQQSLDQGLQFLIQYYNGEERAKGNILERFSAQQFPDLHSELNLSSLELGDSALYFCASSVAGSYNSPLHFGNGTRLTVT.

CDR3 loop: CASSVGTSAQYEQYF. The DNA for the CDR3 is TGTGCCAGCAGCGTAGGGACTAGCGCCCAGTACGAGCAGTACTTC. The gene calls are TRBV9 and TRBJ2-7; 9 bases map to TRBD2. CDR1 is SGDLS and CDR2 is YYNGEE in the germline V gene. The CDR3 spans 15 residues. Trimming removed 0 bases from V and 4 bases from J; junction bases left unmatched: 5.

The rearrangement uses TRBV5-1 and TRBJ2-1; D is possibly TRBD2 (5 bases). The ends were cut back, 0 bases at V and 9 bases at J, with 19 bases in the middle. The V gene's germline CDR1 is SGHRS and CDR2 YFSETQ. The CDR3 covers 16 residues. CDR3 nucleotide sequence: TGCGCCAGCAGCTTGGTGCCCAGTCTCGGTCGGGGTGAGCAGTTCTTC. Translated: CASSLVPSLGRGEQFF. Using reference TRBV5-1 and TRBJ2-1 for the parts outside the CDR3, the full variable domain is KAGVTQTPRYLIKTRGQQVTLSCSPISGHRSVSWYQQTPGQGLQFLFEYFSETQRNKGNFPGRFSGRQFSNSRSEMNVSTLELGDSALYLCASSLVPSLGRGEQFFGPGTRLTVL.

The J gene is TRBJ1-2, the V gene TRBV10-3; D call uncertain. The CDR3 runs 11 residues. Per germline, CDR1 ENHRY and CDR2 SYGVKD. Trimming pared 3 bases from V and 7 bases from J, leaving 6 bases between. The CDR3 is CAISETGGYTF. In DNA, the CDR3 is TGTGCCATCAGTGAAACGGGTGGCTACACCTTC.

A single count supports this clone. The V call is TRBV24-1, the J call TRBJ1-1, with D hard to call. Per the germline V gene, CDR1 is KGHDR and CDR2 is SFDVKD. The V end was cut by 5 bases, the J end by 2 bases, with 5 bases between. This CDR3 contains 12 residues. The CDR3 loop is CATSGLNTEAFF. In DNA, the CDR3 is TGTGCCACCAGTGGTCTCAACACTGAAGCTTTCTTT.

The V gene is TRBV10-2, the J gene TRBJ2-7; 8 bases line up with TRBD1. Germline V gene lookup returns CDR1 WSHSY and CDR2 SAAADI. With V trimmed by 5 bases and J by 3 bases, 3 bases remained unmatched. The CDR3 sequence is 13 residues long. Here the CDR3 reads CASSLDRDYEQYF. CDR3 bases: TGCGCCAGCAGTTTGGACAGGGACTACGAGCAGTACTTC.

The V gene is TRBV7-7, the J gene TRBJ2-1; D call uncertain. V dropped 1 base and J dropped 9 bases, with 13 bases sitting between them. CDR1 is SSHAT, CDR2 FNYEAQ, per germline (reference sequence). The CDR3 loop spans 14 amino acids. This CDR3 reads CASSLDLVNLEQFF. The CDR3, as DNA: TGTGCCAGCAGCTTAGATTTAGTCAATCTTGAGCAGTTCTTC.

This chain joins TRBV5-1 and TRBJ2-2; 10 nucleotides align to TRBD2. The CDR3 covers 17 residues. With 4 bases clipped from V and 4 bases from J, the junction kept 10 bases outside the gene matches. CDR1 SGHRS and CDR2 YFSETQ come from the germline V gene. CDR3 protein: CASSRSGGAEGTGELFF. The CDR3 DNA follows: TGCGCCAGCAGCCGGAGCGGGGGGGCCGAGGGCACCGGGGAGCTGTTTTTT.

For this clone: At the DNA level, this CDR3 is encoded by other sequences in the same sample as well. The chain links TRBV7-9 to TRBJ2-2, with 12 nucleotides matching TRBD2. The CDR3 contains 16 residues. Trimming removed 5 bases from V and 3 bases from J; junction bases left unmatched: 4. CDR1 is SEHNR and CDR2 is FQNEAQ in the germline V gene (reference sequence). CDR3 nucleotides: TGTGCCAGCAGCGCCCGACTAGCGGGAGACACCGGGGAGCTGTTTTTT. The encoded protein is CASSARLAGDTGELFF.